Each of the 32 T cell receptor beta chains below was sequenced from the same sample in a study of shared clonotypes between healthy human individuals. The table came from immunoSEQ multiplex PCR; TCRdb's copy has only in-frame clones and leaves some out. The data contain 600,000 to 750,000 clones, about two thirds of them singletons. Source material: memory CD4+ T cells sorted from blood. Subset of the sample: CD45RA-negative fraction. The receptors shown here come from a woman in her 30s in good health.

The V gene is TRBV18, the J gene TRBJ2-7; no reliable D call. The V and J ends lost 3 bases and 0 bases respectively, with 18 bases between them. Germline V CDR1 and CDR2: KGHSH, LQKENI. The CDR3 runs to 17 residues. Here the CDR3 DNA reads TGTGCCAGCTCACCTCACGCTCCATCGCCCATCTCCTACGAGCAGTACTTC. Amino acid sequence: CASSPHAPSPISYEQYF. Looking up the rest from reference TRBV18 and TRBJ2-7 gives the full variable domain: NAGVMQNPRHLVRRRGQEARLRCSPMKGHSHVYWYRQLPEEGLKFMVYLQKENIIDESGMPKERFSAEFPKEGPSILRIQQVVRGDSAAYFCASSPHAPSPISYEQYFGPGTRLTVT.

This clone was observed a handful of times. The gene calls are TRBV30 and TRBJ2-5; the match to TRBD2 covers 7 bases. There are 13 residues in the CDR3. Germline V CDR1 and CDR2: GTSNPN, SVGIG (reference sequence). V trimming: 3 bases; J trimming: 11 bases; junction bases outside the gene matches: 12. This CDR3 is CAWRRGSEDEQYF. CDR3 coding DNA: TGTGCCTGGAGACGCGGGAGCGAAGATGAGCAGTACTTC.

The chain carries TRBV28 and TRBJ1-5; the match to TRBD1 covers 8 bases. This CDR3 has 14 amino acids. The J segment lost 3 bases and the V segment lost 3 bases, leaving 1 base of the junction unmatched. CDR1 MDHEN and CDR2 SYDVKM come from the germline V gene. DNA for the CDR3: TGTGCCAGCAGTTTGGGACAGGTCAATCAGCCCCAGCATTTT. It encodes CASSLGQVNQPQHF.

The J gene is TRBJ1-1, the V gene TRBV7-3; 7 bases match TRBD1. Unmatched junction bases numbered 7, after V lost 5 bases and J lost 4 bases. Looked up from germline, CDR1 is SGHTA and CDR2 is FQGTGA. The CDR3 totals 14 residues. This CDR3 reads CASSRQGTGTEAFF. CDR3 nucleotide sequence: TGTGCCAGCAGCCGACAGGGTACGGGCACTGAAGCTTTCTTT.

The chain combines TRBV7-2 with TRBJ1-2; 10 nucleotides agree with TRBD1. The CDR3 totals 15 residues. Trimming removed 4 bases from V and 8 bases from J; junction bases left unmatched: 10. Germline assignment: CDR1 SGHTA and CDR2 FQGNSA. Here the CDR3 reads CASSSGTGEGGGYTF. The DNA of the CDR3 is TGTGCCAGCAGCTCAGGGACAGGGGAAGGTGGAGGCTACACCTTC. The whole variable domain, filled in from reference TRBV7-2 and TRBJ1-2, reads GAGVSQSPSNKVTEKGKDVELRCDPISGHTALYWYRQSLGQGLEFLIYFQGNSAPDKSGLPSDRFSAERTGGSVSTLTIQRTQQEDSAVYLCASSSGTGEGGGYTFGSGTRLTVV.

This clone came up a few times. The chain couples TRBV7-6 to TRBJ2-5; D perhaps matches TRBD2 (5 bases). Germline CDR1 SGHVS, CDR2 FNYEAQ. CDR3 length: 12 residues. The V end was cut by 5 bases, the J end by 4 bases, with 8 bases between. CDR3 in DNA: TGTGCCAGCAGCCCACTAGGAGAGACCCAGTACTTC. The encoded protein is CASSPLGETQYF.

This chain joins TRBV7-9 and TRBJ2-2; perhaps D is TRBD1 or TRBD2 (5 bases each). The germline gives CDR1 SEHNR, CDR2 FQNEAQ (reference sequence). This CDR3 spans 15 amino acids. The V end was cut by 4 bases, the J end by 3 bases, with 12 bases between. The CDR3 loop is CASSSFGGYTGELFF. CDR3 bases: TGTGCCAGCAGCTCGTTTGGGGGATACACCGGGGAGCTGTTTTTT.

The CDR3 spells CASSLDSVSSYNEQFF. CDR3 bases: TGCGCCAGCAGCTTGGACTCGGTAAGCTCCTACAATGAGCAGTTCTTC. The chain is built from TRBV5-1 and TRBJ2-1; D is undetermined. Per the germline V gene, CDR1 is SGHRS and CDR2 is YFSETQ. CDR3 length equals 16 residues. V was trimmed by 0 bases and J by 0 bases, leaving 10 bases between them.

This clone has just a few counts. This chain joins TRBV23-1 and TRBJ2-3; no clear D. TRBV23-1 is an ORF, and what it does is uncertain. Trimming removed 4 bases at V and 5 bases at J, with 16 bases between. This CDR3 spans 15 amino acids. DNA for the CDR3: TGCGCCAGCAGTCCCCCCAGTGAAGCCCGAGATACGCAGTATTTT. This translates into CASSPPSEARDTQYF.

The chain carries TRBV10-3 and TRBJ2-3, with unresolved D. Germline V CDR1 and CDR2: ENHRY, SYGVKD. This CDR3 is built from 13 residues. With 10 bases removed from V and 5 bases from J, the gap between germline ends came to 16 bases. DNA for the CDR3: TGTGCCAGCACACCAACCGTAGTAGATACGCAGTATTTT. Translated, it gives CASTPTVVDTQYF.

This sequence joins TRBV10-3 and TRBJ2-3, with 7 bases matching TRBD2. The CDR3 runs to 13 residues. V lost 8 bases and J lost 5; bases outside the gene matches: 7. Per the germline V gene, CDR1 is ENHRY and CDR2 is SYGVKD. Here the CDR3 DNA reads TGTGCCATCTCGCGGGAGCAGGAAGATACGCAGTATTTT. It yields the protein CAISREQEDTQYF.

This clone was observed once. This rearrangement joins TRBV7-2 to TRBJ2-3; D is uncertain. This CDR3 comprises 12 residues. Germline V gene sequence: CDR1 SGHTA, CDR2 FQGNSA. The germline V and J ends were trimmed by 4 bases and 3 bases, with 5 bases remaining between them. The CDR3: CASSSTTDTQYF. DNA of the CDR3: TGTGCCAGCAGCTCCACTACAGATACGCAGTATTTT.

The rearrangement links TRBV30 to TRBJ1-3; D unresolved. CDR3 length: 13 amino acids. Germline V gene lookup returns CDR1 GTSNPN and CDR2 SVGIG (reference sequence). V was pared by 0 bases and J by 3 bases, with 6 bases between. This CDR3 is CAWSVQNGNTIYF. The CDR3 nucleotides are TGTGCCTGGAGTGTTCAAAATGGAAACACCATATATTTT.

The chain combines TRBV19 with TRBJ2-7; 9 bases line up with TRBD2. The CDR3 runs to 15 residues. The germline CDR1 and CDR2 sequences are LNHDA and SQIVND (reference sequence). V shed 6 bases, J shed 3 bases, and the junction held 9 bases outside the gene matches. The CDR3 region is CASRTKAGGGYEQYF. The DNA of the CDR3 is TGTGCCAGTAGGACTAAAGCGGGAGGCGGCTACGAGCAGTACTTC.

The chain combines TRBV11-2 with TRBJ2-5; 7 bases are shared with TRBD1. J gave up 4 bases and V 4 bases, and 6 bases lay outside the gene matches. Germline V gene data show CDR1 as SGHAT and CDR2 as FQNNGV. The CDR3 length is 14 residues. The DNA for the CDR3 is TGTGCCAGCAGCTCGCAGACAGGGAGAGAGACCCAGTACTTC. Protein product: CASSSQTGRETQYF.

The V gene is TRBV18, the J gene TRBJ2-1, with TRBD2 matching 10 bases. J lost 6 bases, V lost 0 bases, and 2 bases had no gene match. The CDR3 is 15 amino acids. Germline CDR1 is KGHSH and CDR2 is LQKENI. The CDR3 sequence: CASSPPTSGFNEQFF. The DNA of the CDR3 is TGTGCCAGCTCACCACCGACTAGCGGGTTCAATGAGCAGTTCTTC.

This clone appeared a few times. The chain links TRBV5-1 to TRBJ1-1; TRBD1 agrees at 8 bases. CDR1 is SGHRS and CDR2 is YFSETQ in the germline V gene. The CDR3 spans 14 residues. With V trimmed by 4 bases and J by 4 bases, 6 bases remained unmatched. The CDR3 sequence is CASSGGQASTEAFF. CDR3 sequence (DNA): TGCGCCAGCAGCGGGGGACAGGCCTCCACTGAAGCTTTCTTT.

This chain connects TRBV20-1 to TRBJ1-4; D is possibly TRBD1 (6 bases). Germline CDR1 DFQATT, CDR2 SNEGSKA (reference sequence). V gave up 8 bases and J gave up 8 bases, with 12 bases separating them. This CDR3 is built from 11 residues. In DNA, the CDR3 is TGCAGTCCCCGGGGGCCCGAAAAACTGTTTTTT. It encodes CSPRGPEKLFF.

This chain connects TRBV18 to TRBJ2-5; D ambiguous. The ends were cut back, 0 bases at V and 5 bases at J, with 13 bases in the middle. The CDR3 runs to 15 residues. Germline assignment: CDR1 KGHSH and CDR2 LQKENI. This CDR3 reads CASSPPLTDAETQYF. CDR3 DNA: TGTGCCAGCTCACCACCCCTTACAGACGCCGAGACCCAGTACTTC.

This clone was counted many times. The chain links TRBV6-1 to TRBJ2-3; TRBD2 matches 11 bases. Germline CDR1 MNHNS, CDR2 SASEGT. This CDR3 contains 15 residues. Losses at the gene ends were 4 bases for V and 2 bases for J; bases not matched to a gene: 2. CDR3 nucleotide sequence: TGTGCCAGCAGTGGGGGACTAGCGGTCACAGATACGCAGTATTTT. Translating it yields CASSGGLAVTDTQYF.

The V call is TRBV18, the J call TRBJ2-1; D is undetermined. Germline V gene data show CDR1 as KGHSH and CDR2 as LQKENI. The CDR3 spans 14 residues. V was shortened by 2 bases and J by 8 bases, with 13 bases between the two germline ends. The CDR3 sequence: CASSPVGERDEQFF. CDR3 nucleotide sequence: TGTGCCAGCTCACCAGTCGGAGAAAGGGATGAGCAGTTCTTC.

The rearrangement uses TRBV27 and TRBJ2-7; 9 positions match TRBD1. Looked up from germline, CDR1 is MNHEY and CDR2 is SMNVEV (reference sequence). This CDR3 has 15 residues. Trimming at V came to 5 bases and at J to 2 bases, leaving 7 bases not matched to a gene. The CDR3 DNA reads TGTGCCAGCAGTCTTACCGGGACAGGGCCCTACGAGCAGTACTTC. This translates into CASSLTGTGPYEQYF.

This clone was seen a handful of times. The V and J genes are TRBV5-4 and TRBJ2-5, with TRBD2 identical over 10 bases. CDR3 length: 16 residues. Germline lookup yields CDR1 SGHNT and CDR2 YYREEE (reference sequence). Trimming removed 1 base from V and 5 bases from J; junction bases left unmatched: 8. CDR3 coding DNA: TGTGCCAGCAGCTTGTCAGCGGGAGGGCCGGATGAGACCCAGTACTTC. This encodes CASSLSAGGPDETQYF.

The chain joins TRBV5-1 to TRBJ1-1, with a tentative D call TRBD1 (6 bases). The CDR3 loop spans 16 amino acids. V shed 2 bases and J shed 2 bases, with 16 bases lying between them. The germline gives CDR1 SGHRS, CDR2 YFSETQ. The DNA for the CDR3 is TGCGCCAGCAGCTTAACCCCACAGGGAGGAAACACTGAAGCTTTCTTT. This codes for CASSLTPQGGNTEAFF.

The chain employs TRBV2 and TRBJ1-5, with TRBD1 identical over 9 bases. Germline CDR1 SNHLY, CDR2 FYNNEI. The CDR3 loop spans 15 amino acids. The junction had 3 bases not matched to a gene; V was cut back by 2 bases and J by 4 bases. CDR3 DNA sequence: TGTGCCAGCAGTGAAAGGGGACAGGGAAATCAGCCCCAGCATTTT. It translates to CASSERGQGNQPQHF.

The chain uses TRBV5-1 and TRBJ1-1; possible D gene TRBD1, 5 bases. The CDR3 contains 14 residues. Trimming took 0 bases from V and 7 from J, leaving 13 bases between them. Germline V gives CDR1 SGHRS, CDR2 YFSETQ. Here the CDR3 DNA reads TGCGCCAGCAGCTTGGCCCTCCTCGGGGGTGAAGCTTTCTTT. Amino acids: CASSLALLGGEAFF.

The rearrangement joins TRBV28 to TRBJ2-1, with a tentative D call TRBD2 (6 bases). The germline gives CDR1 MDHEN, CDR2 SYDVKM. The CDR3 is 15 residues long. V was trimmed by 1 base and J by 2 bases, leaving 9 bases between them. CDR3 sequence: CASSLSGATYNEQFF. The CDR3 DNA sequence: TGTGCCAGCAGTTTATCGGGAGCGACCTACAATGAGCAGTTCTTC. Together with reference TRBV28 and TRBJ2-1, the CDR3 gives the full variable domain: DVKVTQSSRYLVKRTGEKVFLECVQDMDHENMFWYRQDPGLGLRLIYFSYDVKMKEKGDIPEGYSVSREKKERFSLILESASTNQTSMYLCASSLSGATYNEQFFGPGTRLTVL.

J is TRBJ2-1 and V is TRBV7-2; 9 nucleotides agree with TRBD2. The V and J ends lost 5 bases and 4 bases, in that order; junction bases with no gene match: 9. The V gene's germline CDR1 is SGHTA and CDR2 FQGNSA. The CDR3 runs to 16 residues. CDR3 sequence reads: CASSQESGRMYNEQFF. The CDR3 coding sequence is TGTGCCAGCAGCCAAGAAAGCGGGAGGATGTACAATGAGCAGTTCTTC.

The CDR3 loop is CASGHSGANVLTF. Here the CDR3 DNA reads TGTGCCAGCGGTCACTCTGGGGCCAACGTCCTGACTTTC. The V and J genes are TRBV7-9 and TRBJ2-6; D ambiguous. Germline lookup yields CDR1 SEHNR and CDR2 FQNEAQ (reference sequence). The ends were cut back, 8 bases at V and 0 bases at J, with 5 bases in the middle. This CDR3 has 13 amino acids.

As for this clone: This sample also contains other DNA sequences that code for the same CDR3. J is TRBJ2-7 and V is TRBV7-8, with D unclear. CDR1 SGHVS and CDR2 FQNEAQ come from the germline V gene. Trimming shortened V by 7 bases and J by 0 bases, and 13 bases separated the two germline ends. This CDR3 has 14 residues. The CDR3 DNA reads TGTGCCAGCACCCCACAGCGTGACTCCTACGAGCAGTACTTC. Its translation is CASTPQRDSYEQYF.

The genes are TRBV7-8 and TRBJ2-3; 11 bases map to TRBD2. Germline V CDR1 and CDR2: SGHVS, FQNEAQ. The CDR3 has 16 residues. The J segment lost 6 bases and the V segment lost 1 base, leaving 6 bases of the junction unmatched. In DNA form, the CDR3 reads TGTGCCAGCAGCTTAGTGGTAGCGGGAGGGTCTGATACGCAGTATTTT. This encodes CASSLVVAGGSDTQYF. The whole variable domain, filled in from reference TRBV7-8 and TRBJ2-3, reads GAGVSQSPRYKVAKRGQDVALRCDPISGHVSLFWYQQALGQGPEFLTYFQNEAQLDKSGLPSDRFFAERPEGSVSTLKIQRTQQEDSAVYLCASSLVVAGGSDTQYFGPGTRLTVL.

This clone was seen a handful of times. The V call is TRBV29-1, the J call TRBJ2-5; 8 bases align to TRBD1. Trimming at V came to 7 bases and at J to 7 bases, leaving 26 bases not matched to a gene. Germline V gene data show CDR1 as SQVTM and CDR2 as ANQGSEA. This CDR3 has 18 amino acids. In DNA, the CDR3 is TGCAGCGGGGAGAGGCCCGCCACCGGGACAGGCGCCCGTGGGACCCAGTACTTC. It is translated as CSGERPATGTGARGTQYF.